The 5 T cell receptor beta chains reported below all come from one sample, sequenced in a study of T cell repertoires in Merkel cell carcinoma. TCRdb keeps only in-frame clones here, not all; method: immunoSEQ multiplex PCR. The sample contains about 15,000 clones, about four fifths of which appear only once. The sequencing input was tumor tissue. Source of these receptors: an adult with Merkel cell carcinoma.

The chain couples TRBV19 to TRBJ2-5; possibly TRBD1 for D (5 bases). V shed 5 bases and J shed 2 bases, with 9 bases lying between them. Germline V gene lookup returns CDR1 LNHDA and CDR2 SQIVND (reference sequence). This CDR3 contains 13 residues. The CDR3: CASSSGPQETQYF. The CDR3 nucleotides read TGTGCCAGTAGTTCAGGGCCTCAAGAGACCCAGTACTTC.

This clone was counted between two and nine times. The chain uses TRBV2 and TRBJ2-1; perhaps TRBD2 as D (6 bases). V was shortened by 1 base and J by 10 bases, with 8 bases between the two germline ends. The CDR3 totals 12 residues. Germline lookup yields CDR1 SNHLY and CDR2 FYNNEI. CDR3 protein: CASSEGRAEQFF. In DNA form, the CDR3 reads TGTGCCAGCAGTGAAGGGAGGGCAGAGCAGTTCTTC.

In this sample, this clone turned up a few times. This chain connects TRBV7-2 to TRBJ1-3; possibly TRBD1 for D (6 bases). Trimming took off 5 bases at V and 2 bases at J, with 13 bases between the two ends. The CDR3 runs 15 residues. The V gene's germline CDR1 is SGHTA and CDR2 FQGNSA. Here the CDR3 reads CASSPSPGAGNTIYF. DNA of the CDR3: TGTGCCAGCAGCCCCTCCCCAGGGGCTGGAAACACCATATATTTT.

The CDR3 loop is CASSEGSRTGELFF. For the CDR3, the DNA is TGCGCCAGCAGCGAGGGCTCCCGGACCGGGGAGCTGTTTTTT. This chain links TRBV5-1 with TRBJ2-2, with a possible D match to TRBD2 (5 bases). The germline CDR1 and CDR2 sequences are SGHRS and YFSETQ. V was pared by 4 bases and J by 5 bases, with 12 bases between. The CDR3 is 14 residues long.

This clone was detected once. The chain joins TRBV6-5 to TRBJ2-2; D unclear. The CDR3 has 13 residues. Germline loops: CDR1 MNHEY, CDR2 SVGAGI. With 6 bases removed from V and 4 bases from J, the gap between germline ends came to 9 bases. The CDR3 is CASRSWGTGELFF. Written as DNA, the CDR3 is TGTGCCAGCAGGTCCTGGGGCACCGGGGAGCTGTTTTTT.